These 16 T cell receptor beta chains originate from one sample sequenced in a study of blood T cell repertoires in COVID-19. Some clones are missing from TCRdb's copy, which holds only in-frame ones; the method was immunoSEQ multiplex PCR. The data show under 400,000 clones, about nine tenths seen once. The sequenced sample consisted of PBMCs or T cells enriched from blood (not recorded which). The receptors were sampled from a woman aged 25 to 39 who had been exposed to COVID-19.

The rearrangement uses TRBV28 and TRBJ2-3; D possibly corresponds to TRBD1 (5 bases). Looked up from germline, CDR1 is MDHEN and CDR2 is SYDVKM. The CDR3 contains 14 residues. V gave up 8 bases and J gave up 7 bases, with 19 bases separating them. The CDR3 protein is CASQIQGLGNTQYF. Here the CDR3 DNA reads TGTGCCAGCCAGATCCAGGGATTGGGAAATACGCAGTATTTT.

This clone has only a few counts. The CDR3: CASSARGRRYEQYF. CDR3 nucleotide sequence: TGTGCCAGCAGCGCCAGGGGGCGAAGATACGAGCAGTACTTC. This chain links TRBV7-9 with TRBJ2-7; TRBD1 matches at 8 bases. The CDR3 consists of 14 residues. Germline trimming cut 5 bases from V and 4 bases from J; bases unmatched to any gene: 7. Per germline, CDR1 SEHNR and CDR2 FQNEAQ (reference sequence).

This chain joins TRBV11-3 and TRBJ2-5; D remains ambiguous. Trimming shortened V by 5 bases and J by 2 bases, and 12 bases separated the two germline ends. The germline CDR1 and CDR2 sequences are SGHNT and YENEEA. CDR3 length equals 14 residues. Here the CDR3 DNA reads TGTGCCAGCAGCCCATACAGAAATCAAGAGACCCAGTACTTC. The encoded protein is CASSPYRNQETQYF.

The chain combines TRBV18 with TRBJ2-1; TRBD2 aligns across 9 bases. Germline lookup yields CDR1 KGHSH and CDR2 LQKENI. J gave up 8 bases and V 3 bases, and 17 bases lay outside the gene matches. The CDR3 has 18 amino acids. The CDR3 region has the DNA TGTGCCAGCTCACCGAATATTATGACTAGCGGAGCTAGGGATGAGCAGTTCTTC. This translates into CASSPNIMTSGARDEQFF.

This sequence joins TRBV28 and TRBJ2-1; the match to TRBD2 covers 7 bases. The CDR3 contains 16 residues. With V trimmed by 3 bases and J by 7 bases, 12 bases remained unmatched. Germline V gives CDR1 MDHEN, CDR2 SYDVKM. CDR3 bases: TGTGCCAGCAGTTTGGTGCGGGAGAAAGGGAAAAATGAGCAGTTCTTC. It translates to CASSLVREKGKNEQFF.

The genes are TRBV10-3 and TRBJ1-5; no reliable D call. Germline V gene data show CDR1 as ENHRY and CDR2 as SYGVKD. Trimming removed 0 bases from V and 0 bases from J, with 3 bases in between. There are 14 residues in the CDR3. The CDR3 region is CAISESYSNQPQHF. The DNA of the CDR3 is TGTGCCATCAGTGAGTCATATAGCAATCAGCCCCAGCATTTT.

This chain uses TRBV28 with TRBJ2-4, with 10 bases aligning to TRBD2. The CDR3 loop spans 19 amino acids. V lost 1 base to trimming and J lost 8 bases; unmatched junction nucleotides: 17. Germline CDR1 MDHEN, CDR2 SYDVKM. CDR3 loop: CASSLFPPLTSLAGHIQYF. DNA for the CDR3: TGTGCCAGCAGTTTATTCCCACCCCTGACGTCACTAGCGGGGCACATTCAGTACTTC.

The chain uses TRBV28 and TRBJ2-1; 8 nucleotides align to TRBD1. The CDR3 sequence is 16 residues long. J gave up 0 bases and V 2 bases, and 3 bases lay outside the gene matches. The V gene's germline CDR1 is MDHEN and CDR2 SYDVKM. The chain's CDR3 is CASSLPGQGSYNEQFF. CDR3 nucleotide sequence: TGTGCCAGCAGTTTACCCGGACAGGGCTCCTACAATGAGCAGTTCTTC.

The V and J genes are TRBV18 and TRBJ2-3; 10 bases line up with TRBD2. The CDR3 consists of 16 residues. Looked up from germline, CDR1 is KGHSH and CDR2 is LQKENI. With V trimmed by 3 bases and J by 3 bases, 6 bases remained unmatched. The CDR3 protein is CASSPASGSLTDTQYF. DNA for the CDR3: TGTGCCAGCTCACCGGCTAGCGGGAGTCTTACAGATACGCAGTATTTT.

The rearrangement links TRBV7-9 to TRBJ2-7; D may be TRBD2 (7 bases). Per the germline V gene, CDR1 is SEHNR and CDR2 is FQNEAQ (reference sequence). The CDR3 extends over 17 amino acids. The germline V and J ends were trimmed by 5 bases and 3 bases, with 23 bases remaining between them. This CDR3 is CASSPPLGPAGHYEQYF. CDR3 bases: TGTGCCAGCAGCCCCCCTTTAGGTCCAGCGGGACACTACGAGCAGTACTTC.

This rearrangement joins TRBV2 to TRBJ1-4; TRBD1 is a possible D gene (5 bases). The CDR3 sequence is 13 residues long. From germline, CDR1 is SNHLY and CDR2 FYNNEI. V lost 7 bases, J lost 5 bases, and 11 bases lay in between. CDR3 residues: CASIVGGNEKLFF. In nucleotides, the CDR3 is TGTGCCAGCATAGTCGGGGGAAATGAAAAACTGTTTTTT.

This sequence joins TRBV19 and TRBJ1-2; TRBD1 aligns across 9 bases. The length of the CDR3 is 16 residues. From germline, CDR1 is LNHDA and CDR2 SQIVND (reference sequence). V dropped 5 bases and J dropped 6; count of bases not matched to a gene: 13. The CDR3: CASSVGQGISPNGYTF. The CDR3 region has the DNA TGTGCCAGTAGTGTTGGACAGGGGATTTCTCCTAATGGCTACACCTTC. The full variable domain, in which reference TRBV19 and TRBJ1-2 provide the parts outside the CDR3, is DGGITQSPKYLFRKEGQNVTLSCEQNLNHDAMYWYRQDPGQGLRLIYYSQIVNDFQKGDIAEGYSVSREKKESFPLTVTSAQKNPTAFYLCASSVGQGISPNGYTFGSGTRLTVV.

The rearrangement joins TRBV28 to TRBJ1-2, with D possibly TRBD1 on 5 matching bases. The CDR3 is 15 residues long. Trimming stripped 2 bases from V and 2 bases from J, with 12 bases between. Germline V gene data show CDR1 as MDHEN and CDR2 as SYDVKM. The CDR3 region is CASSLGTGLNYGYTF. The CDR3 bases are TGTGCCAGCAGTTTAGGCACAGGCCTCAACTATGGCTACACCTTC.

J is TRBJ2-1 and V is TRBV12-5, with 8 bases lining up with TRBD2. This CDR3 spans 17 amino acids. J lost 6 bases, V lost 5 bases, and 15 bases had no gene match. Germline CDR1 reads LGHNT; CDR2 reads FRNRAP. The CDR3 DNA reads as TGTGCTAGTGGTAAGCCTACCCGGGAGGGGGGGGGCAATGAGCAGTTCTTC. This codes for CASGKPTREGGGNEQFF.

This clone was picked up one time. This rearrangement joins TRBV7-6 to TRBJ2-1; 7 bases align to TRBD2. Germline V lookup: CDR1 SGHVS, CDR2 FNYEAQ. This CDR3 has 17 residues. Trimming at V came to 3 bases and at J to 7 bases, leaving 15 bases not matched to a gene. The DNA for the CDR3 is TGTGCCAGCAGCTTGGGTTGGGGCGGGAGTTTAAAGAATGAGCAGTTCTTC. Protein: CASSLGWGGSLKNEQFF.

The chain carries TRBV6-5 and TRBJ1-3; the D gene is possibly TRBD1 (6 bases). The V gene lost 8 bases and the J gene lost 4 bases, with 15 bases spanning the gap. This CDR3 contains 14 residues. Looked up from germline, CDR1 is MNHEY and CDR2 is SVGAGI. The CDR3, as DNA: TGTGCCAGCCGGGGACAACCAACCGGAAACACCATATATTTT. Its translation: CASRGQPTGNTIYF.